The rows below give T cell receptor beta chains drawn from one sample of a study of cytomegalovirus exposure and HLA in healthy donors. The protocol was immunoSEQ multiplex PCR, while the TCRdb copy is restricted to in-frame clones and leaves out a portion. Among some 140,000 clones listed, roughly nine tenths were seen once. Sequences were obtained from PBMCs. These receptors came from a man between 18 and 29 years old in good health and CMV-seronegative. CDR3s include the opening cysteine and the closing phenylalanine or tryptophan.

TRBV27	TRBJ2-7	CASRGLRQGAEQYF
TRBV4-2	TRBJ1-5	CASSQEWEWGSFGQPQHF
TRBV7-2	TRBJ2-1	CASSLGTTHYNEQFF
TRBV5-4	TRBJ2-3	CASSLAGLAGDTQYF
TRBV2	TRBJ2-2	CASRALGLGGFTGELFF
TRBV7-8	TRBJ1-3	CASSERVGNTIYF
TRBV11-1	TRBJ2-5	CASSKTGTSGKQETQYF
TRBV6-1	TRBJ2-7	CASSSTKRDSYEQYF
TRBV5-5	TRBJ1-1	CASSLLADTEAFF
TRBV11-2	TRBJ1-6	CASSLGTGVWSPLHF
TRBV7-6	TRBJ2-7	CASSLVQTPILYEQYF
TRBV4-1	TRBJ1-2	CASSQVGQGVASYGYTF
TRBV4-2	TRBJ2-4	CASSQDPRAHRDIQYF
TRBV27	TRBJ1-5	CANYSNQPQHF
TRBV2	TRBJ2-7	CASSSGGEPIYEQYF
TRBV7-7	TRBJ1-5	CASSSQGGPQHF
TRBV5-6	TRBJ1-5	CASSLAPNRGGQPQHF
TRBV27	TRBJ1-4	CASSFRVGTNEKLFF
TRBV7-6	TRBJ2-5	CASSALDRVAETQYF
TRBV6-5	TRBJ2-7	CASSFAGTYEQYF
TRBV4-1	TRBJ2-7	CASSQPGPWGLYEQYF
TRBV30	TRBJ1-4	CAWRTPRQWEKLFF
TRBV9	TRBJ2-5	CASSAQAQETQYF
TRBV19	TRBJ2-1	CASSVGTARGYEQFF
TRBV18	TRBJ2-7	CASSPQRLAGDYEQYF
TRBV4-3	TRBJ2-2	CASSSKGPRTATNTGELFF
TRBV2	TRBJ2-2	CASSGTSGGPGELFF
TRBV4-1	TRBJ1-6	CASSEKDRRNSPLHF
TRBV29-1	TRBJ1-4	CSVLGQGNEKLFF
TRBV6-1	TRBJ2-7	CASIRDRGYYEQYF
TRBV7-9	TRBJ2-5	CASSLAGRGKETQYF
TRBV6-4	TRBJ2-5	CASGRGTEYQETQYF
TRBV5-6	TRBJ1-3	CASSESGYSGNTIYF
TRBV5-6	TRBJ1-1	CASSLGWRAGLNTEAFF
TRBV5-1	TRBJ2-2	CASSLRAGGTGELFF
TRBV10-3	TRBJ2-7	CAITDTGTGKHEQYF
TRBV18	TRBJ1-1	CASSPSVLF
TRBV5-8	TRBJ2-7	CASSLVQGRVSRHEQYF
TRBV19	TRBJ2-1	CATSGPPRFDEQFF
TRBV28	TRBJ1-5	CASSPHDSNQPQHF
TRBV6-1	TRBJ1-2	CASSGFSYGYTF
TRBV20-1	TRBJ1-2	CSAQGASGYTF
TRBV25-1	TRBJ2-3	CASSDRASFTRTQYF
TRBV2	TRBJ2-5	CASRPGRVEETQYF
TRBV4-1	TRBJ2-3	CASSQSTGGGTDTQYF
TRBV7-2	TRBJ2-7	CASSLGAGSYEQYF
TRBV6-6	TRBJ2-7	CASGTSGTYEQYF
TRBV19	TRBJ2-3	CASSLYPDTQYF
TRBV4-1	TRBJ2-2	CASSRGTGELFF
TRBV2	TRBJ2-1	CASREKRDNEQFF
TRBV19	TRBJ2-7	CASSTQTYEQYF